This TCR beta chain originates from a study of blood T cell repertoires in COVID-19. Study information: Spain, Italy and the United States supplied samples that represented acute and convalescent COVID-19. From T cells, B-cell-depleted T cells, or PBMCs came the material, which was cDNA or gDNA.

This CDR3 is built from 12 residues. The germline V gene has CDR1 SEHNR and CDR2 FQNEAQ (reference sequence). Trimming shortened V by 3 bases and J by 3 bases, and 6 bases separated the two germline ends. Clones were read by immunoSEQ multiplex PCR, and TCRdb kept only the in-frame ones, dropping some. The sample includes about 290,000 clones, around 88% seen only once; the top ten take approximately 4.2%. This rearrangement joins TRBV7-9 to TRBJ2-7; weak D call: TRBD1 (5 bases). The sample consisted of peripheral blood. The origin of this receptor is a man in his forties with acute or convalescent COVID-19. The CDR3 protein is CASSFQGYEQYF. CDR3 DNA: TGTGCCAGCAGCTTTCAGGGCTACGAGCAGTACTTC.